A selection of T cell receptor beta chains follows, all from one sample in a study of shared clonotypes between healthy human individuals. Only in-frame clones appear in the TCRdb table, and some are missing; sequencing was by immunoSEQ multiplex PCR. This sample has 500,000 to 550,000 clones, with 95% to 97% found just once. The sample was naive CD4+ T cells sorted from blood. The receptors come from a woman aged 25 to 45 in good health. The CDR3 runs from the conserved cysteine through the conserved F or W. D genes are given only for firm matches. Where a row states a size, it is once, few, many or the class of an expanded clone; other rows omit it.

j_call: TRBJ1-3
d_call: TRBD1
clone_size: .
v_call: TRBV6-6
cdr3_aa: CATKTGGQGNTIYF
cdr3_nt: TGTGCCACCAAGACAGGGGGACAGGGAAACACCATATATTTT

j_call: TRBJ2-7
d_call: TRBD1
clone_size: .
v_call: TRBV7-9
cdr3_aa: CASSPGQGGSYEQYF
cdr3_nt: TGTGCCAGCAGCCCCGGACAGGGTGGTTCCTACGAGCAGTACTTC

j_call: TRBJ2-3
d_call: .
clone_size: .
v_call: TRBV29-1
cdr3_aa: CSVATRNTDTQYF
cdr3_nt: TGCAGCGTTGCTACGCGGAACACAGATACGCAGTATTTT

j_call: TRBJ2-3
d_call: TRBD2
clone_size: .
v_call: TRBV28
cdr3_aa: CASNQLAESTDTQYF
cdr3_nt: TGTGCCAGCAATCAACTAGCGGAAAGCACAGATACGCAGTATTTT

j_call: TRBJ1-3
d_call: .
clone_size: .
v_call: TRBV9
cdr3_aa: CASSAEGGSGNTIYF
cdr3_nt: TGTGCCAGCAGCGCGGAGGGGGGCTCTGGAAACACCATATATTTT

j_call: TRBJ2-5
d_call: .
clone_size: .
v_call: TRBV5-6
cdr3_aa: CASTPGQGIEQEQETQYF
cdr3_nt: TGTGCCAGCACCCCGGGACAAGGCATCGAGCAAGAGCAAGAGACCCAGTACTTC

j_call: TRBJ1-5
d_call: .
clone_size: .
v_call: TRBV28
cdr3_aa: CASSPSGTYQPQHF
cdr3_nt: TGTGCCAGCAGTCCCTCCGGGACATACCAGCCCCAGCATTTT

j_call: TRBJ2-4
d_call: .
clone_size: .
v_call: TRBV10-1
cdr3_aa: CASSESIPQGGGKNIQYF
cdr3_nt: TGCGCCAGCAGTGAGTCGATTCCCCAGGGGGGAGGCAAAAACATTCAGTACTTC

j_call: TRBJ2-7
d_call: .
clone_size: .
v_call: TRBV7-2
cdr3_aa: CASSLVAGTYEQYF
cdr3_nt: TGTGCCAGCAGCTTAGTGGCAGGCACCTACGAGCAGTACTTC

j_call: TRBJ1-5
d_call: TRBD1
clone_size: .
v_call: TRBV7-9
cdr3_aa: CASSPQGDNQPQHF
cdr3_nt: TGTGCCAGCAGCCCACAGGGGGACAATCAGCCCCAGCATTTT

j_call: TRBJ2-1
d_call: .
clone_size: .
v_call: TRBV5-4
cdr3_aa: CASTKGGGPVGEQFF
cdr3_nt: TGTGCCAGCACCAAAGGGGGAGGGCCAGTCGGTGAGCAGTTCTTC

j_call: TRBJ1-2
d_call: .
clone_size: .
v_call: TRBV29-1
cdr3_aa: CSVELGGKVHYGYTF
cdr3_nt: TGCAGCGTTGAATTGGGCGGAAAGGTTCACTATGGCTACACCTTC

j_call: TRBJ1-6
d_call: TRBD1
clone_size: .
v_call: TRBV27
cdr3_aa: CASSNNRGEPLHF
cdr3_nt: TGTGCCAGCAGTAACAACAGGGGGGAACCCCTCCACTTT

j_call: TRBJ1-2
d_call: .
clone_size: .
v_call: TRBV30
cdr3_aa: CAWSLTNYGYTF
cdr3_nt: TGTGCCTGGAGTTTGACTAACTATGGCTACACCTTC

j_call: TRBJ1-5
d_call: .
clone_size: .
v_call: TRBV27
cdr3_aa: CASSPSARADQPQHF
cdr3_nt: TGTGCCAGCAGCCCATCCGCCAGGGCTGATCAGCCCCAGCATTTT

j_call: TRBJ1-3
d_call: TRBD1
clone_size: .
v_call: TRBV28
cdr3_aa: CASSLRTGNSGNTIYF
cdr3_nt: TGTGCCAGCAGTCTACGGACAGGGAACTCTGGAAACACCATATATTTT

j_call: TRBJ2-7
d_call: .
clone_size: .
v_call: TRBV30
cdr3_aa: CAWSVYYEQYF
cdr3_nt: TGTGCCTGGAGTGTCTACTACGAGCAGTACTTC

j_call: TRBJ1-5
d_call: .
clone_size: once
v_call: TRBV18
cdr3_aa: CASSGNNQPQHF
cdr3_nt: TGTGCCAGCTCAGGAAACAATCAGCCCCAGCATTTT

j_call: TRBJ2-7
d_call: TRBD1
clone_size: .
v_call: TRBV11-2
cdr3_aa: CASSFAGWTGGPGF
cdr3_nt: TGTGCCAGCAGCTTCGCGGGGTGGACAGGGGGCCCCGGCTTC

j_call: TRBJ2-6
d_call: TRBD1
clone_size: .
v_call: TRBV19
cdr3_aa: CASIPGQGASGANVLTF
cdr3_nt: TGTGCCAGTATCCCGGGACAGGGGGCGTCTGGGGCCAACGTCCTGACTTTC

j_call: TRBJ2-6
d_call: TRBD2
clone_size: .
v_call: TRBV5-1
cdr3_aa: CASSVGQGTFGTSGRRSGANVLTF
cdr3_nt: TGCGCCAGCAGCGTGGGACAGGGGACGTTCGGGACTAGCGGGAGGAGGTCTGGGGCCAACGTCCTGACTTTC

j_call: TRBJ2-7
d_call: .
clone_size: .
v_call: TRBV6-5
cdr3_aa: CASRKTGILEQYF
cdr3_nt: TGTGCCAGCAGGAAGACAGGAATTCTCGAGCAGTACTTC

j_call: TRBJ1-1
d_call: .
clone_size: .
v_call: TRBV28
cdr3_aa: CATRRGAKEAFF
cdr3_nt: TGTGCCACCAGACGAGGGGCGAAGGAAGCTTTCTTT

j_call: TRBJ1-2
d_call: .
clone_size: .
v_call: TRBV2
cdr3_aa: CASRVQGTYGYTF
cdr3_nt: TGTGCCAGCAGGGTACAGGGAACCTATGGCTACACCTTC

j_call: TRBJ2-2
d_call: .
clone_size: .
v_call: TRBV7-9
cdr3_aa: CASSLVAGNTGELFF
cdr3_nt: TGTGCCAGCAGCTTAGTCGCAGGGAACACCGGGGAGCTGTTTTTT

j_call: TRBJ1-5
d_call: .
clone_size: .
v_call: TRBV28
cdr3_aa: CASSTGSGQPQHF
cdr3_nt: TGTGCCAGCAGTACAGGGTCAGGGCAGCCCCAGCATTTT

j_call: TRBJ2-7
d_call: TRBD2
clone_size: .
v_call: TRBV27
cdr3_aa: CASSLSGGGGYEQYF
cdr3_nt: TGTGCCAGCAGTTTATCAGGTGGGGGGGGTTACGAGCAGTACTTC

j_call: TRBJ2-2
d_call: .
clone_size: .
v_call: TRBV28
cdr3_aa: CASSLWQGSGELFF
cdr3_nt: TGTGCCAGCAGTTTGTGGCAGGGAAGCGGGGAGCTGTTTTTT

j_call: TRBJ2-2
d_call: .
clone_size: few
v_call: TRBV28
cdr3_aa: CASGPGELFF
cdr3_nt: TGTGCCAGCGGACCCGGGGAGCTGTTTTTT

j_call: TRBJ2-5
d_call: TRBD1
clone_size: .
v_call: TRBV30
cdr3_aa: CAHDRGYQETQYF
cdr3_nt: TGTGCTCATGACAGGGGCTACCAAGAGACCCAGTACTTC

j_call: TRBJ1-1
d_call: .
clone_size: .
v_call: TRBV2
cdr3_aa: CASPTGFTEAFF
cdr3_nt: TGTGCCAGCCCCACGGGGTTCACTGAAGCTTTCTTT

j_call: TRBJ1-5
d_call: .
clone_size: .
v_call: TRBV2
cdr3_aa: CASSAESSNQPQHF
cdr3_nt: TGTGCCAGCAGTGCAGAGTCAAGCAATCAGCCCCAGCATTTT

j_call: TRBJ2-1
d_call: TRBD2
clone_size: .
v_call: TRBV5-4
cdr3_aa: CASSKGTSGGYNEQFF
cdr3_nt: TGTGCCAGCAGCAAGGGGACTAGCGGTGGCTACAATGAGCAGTTCTTC

j_call: TRBJ2-1
d_call: TRBD2
clone_size: .
v_call: TRBV2
cdr3_aa: CASRPLAGIDNEQFF
cdr3_nt: TGTGCCAGCAGGCCCCTAGCGGGAATAGACAATGAGCAGTTCTTC

j_call: TRBJ1-2
d_call: TRBD1
clone_size: .
v_call: TRBV27
cdr3_aa: CASSRTGRDNYGYTF
cdr3_nt: TGTGCCAGCAGTAGGACAGGGCGGGATAACTATGGCTACACCTTC

j_call: TRBJ2-2
d_call: .
clone_size: .
v_call: TRBV18
cdr3_aa: CASSPMGLNTGELFF
cdr3_nt: TGTGCCAGCTCACCTATGGGCCTTAACACCGGGGAGCTGTTTTTT

j_call: TRBJ2-7
d_call: .
clone_size: .
v_call: TRBV29-1
cdr3_aa: CSVEGAYEQYF
cdr3_nt: TGCAGCGTTGAGGGGGCCTACGAGCAGTACTTC

j_call: TRBJ2-7
d_call: TRBD2
clone_size: .
v_call: TRBV10-2
cdr3_aa: CASSDPGASGRAYEQYF
cdr3_nt: TGCGCCAGCAGTGATCCTGGGGCTAGCGGGAGGGCCTACGAGCAGTACTTC

j_call: TRBJ1-4
d_call: .
clone_size: once
v_call: TRBV7-6
cdr3_aa: CASSLLLTTNEKLFF
cdr3_nt: TGTGCCAGCAGTCTGTTGTTGACAACTAATGAAAAACTGTTTTTT

j_call: TRBJ1-1
d_call: .
clone_size: few
v_call: TRBV7-9
cdr3_aa: CASSYIRDGTEAFF
cdr3_nt: TGTGCCAGCAGCTACATCCGGGACGGCACTGAAGCTTTCTTT